This T cell receptor (beta chain) is drawn from a study of blood T cell repertoires in COVID-19. This clone was observed once. In the original processing: Nucleated cell number was recorded as an estimate derived from reference gene primer amplification. Method: immunoSEQ multiplex PCR; TCRdb's copy keeps in-frame clones and lacks some. The V and J calls and clone size come from that table; D and trimming were worked out from the DNA. This table has more than 250,000 clones, roughly 83% appearing once. Germline V gene data show CDR1 as DFQATT and CDR2 as SNEGSKA (reference sequence). The CDR3 is 17 residues long. The V and J ends lost 3 bases and 1 base, in that order; junction bases with no gene match: 11.

The source of this sequence is a man aged 55-75 years who had recovered from COVID-19. The sample taken for sequencing was peripheral blood. The gene calls are TRBV20-1 and TRBJ2-3, with 9 bases that match TRBD2. The CDR3 region has the DNA TGCAGTGCTAGTCTGGATAGCGGGGGCTTAGGCACAGATACGCAGTATTTT. Translated, it gives CSASLDSGGLGTDTQYF.